The rows below give T cell receptor beta chains drawn from one sample of a study of early T cells in non-severe SARS-CoV-2 infection. TCRdb processed the 5' RACE reads anew with MiXCR; each CDR3 protein has one entry. The repertoire holds tens of thousands of distinct CDR3 sequences, with roughly 8.2% as singletons. The sequenced sample consisted of whole blood. These receptors came from an adult who was a healthcare worker with PCR-confirmed SARS-CoV-2 infection or an uninfected control (not recorded which). Both conserved end residues are part of each CDR3. D genes are given only for firm matches. Where a row states a size, it is once, few, many or the class of an expanded clone; other rows omit it.

d_gene,abundance,j_gene,v_gene,CDR3nt,CDR3aa
.,few,TRBJ2-1,TRBV30,TGTGCCTGGAGTAGAGGGACTTCATACAATGAGCAGTTCTTC,CAWSRGTSYNEQFF
.,few,TRBJ2-1,TRBV6-1,TGTGCCAGCAGTGAATCGCAGTACTCCTACAATGAGCAGTTCTTC,CASSESQYSYNEQFF
TRBD1,many,TRBJ1-6,TRBV10-2,TGCGCCAGCAGGGGGACAGGGGCGAATAATTCACCCCTCCACTTT,CASRGTGANNSPLHF
.,few,TRBJ1-6,TRBV10-2,TGCGCCAGCAGTGAGTCGCAGGGTTGGTCACCCCTCCACTTT,CASSESQGWSPLHF
TRBD2,.,TRBJ2-1,TRBV4-1,TGCGCCAGCAGCCCGGGGGGACCCAGCAATGAGCAGTTCTTC,CASSPGGPSNEQFF
.,few,TRBJ2-3,TRBV20-1,TGCAGTGCTAGAATTCCGGGGGGCCTTAAGGATACGCAGTATTTT,CSARIPGGLKDTQYF
TRBD1,.,TRBJ2-2,TRBV20-1,TGCAGGGGTCCTGTAAGGGACAGGTCTAACACCGGGGAGCTGTTTTTT,CRGPVRDRSNTGELFF
.,few,TRBJ2-7,TRBV12-3/TRBV12-4,TGTGCCAGCAGTGCTCCCGGACCCTACGAGCAGTACTTC,CASSAPGPYEQYF
TRBD2,.,TRBJ2-3,TRBV18,TGTGCCAGCTCACCGACGGCTAGCGGGAGACGCACAGATACGCAGTATTTT,CASSPTASGRRTDTQYF
TRBD2,few,TRBJ2-3,TRBV6-1,TGTGCCAGCAGCAGACTAGCGGGGGGGCTCACAGATACGCAGTATTTT,CASSRLAGGLTDTQYF
.,.,TRBJ1-2,TRBV7-2,TGTGCCAGCAGCTTAGATCGGGCAGGGCTCTATGGCTACACCTTC,CASSLDRAGLYGYTF
.,.,TRBJ1-6,TRBV7-8,TGTGCCAGCAGCCCGGACCCTAATTCACCCCTCCACTTT,CASSPDPNSPLHF
TRBD1,.,TRBJ1-2,TRBV4-1,TGCGCCAGCAGCCAAGTGGTGCAGGGGGATGGCTACACCTTC,CASSQVVQGDGYTF
TRBD1,many,TRBJ1-1,TRBV20-1,TGCAGTGCCTGGGACAGCCTCTACACTGAAGCTTTCTTT,CSAWDSLYTEAFF
TRBD1,.,TRBJ1-6,TRBV6-4,TGTGCCAGCAGTGTACCGACAGGGGTAGATAATTCACCCCTCCACTTT,CASSVPTGVDNSPLHF
TRBD1,.,TRBJ1-1,TRBV5-1,TGCGCCAGCAGCTTGGCCGGGACAGAGGAAGAAGCTTTCTTT,CASSLAGTEEEAFF
.,.,TRBJ2-7,TRBV4-2,TGTGCCAGCAGCCCCCGGGACAACTCCTACGAGCAGTACTTC,CASSPRDNSYEQYF